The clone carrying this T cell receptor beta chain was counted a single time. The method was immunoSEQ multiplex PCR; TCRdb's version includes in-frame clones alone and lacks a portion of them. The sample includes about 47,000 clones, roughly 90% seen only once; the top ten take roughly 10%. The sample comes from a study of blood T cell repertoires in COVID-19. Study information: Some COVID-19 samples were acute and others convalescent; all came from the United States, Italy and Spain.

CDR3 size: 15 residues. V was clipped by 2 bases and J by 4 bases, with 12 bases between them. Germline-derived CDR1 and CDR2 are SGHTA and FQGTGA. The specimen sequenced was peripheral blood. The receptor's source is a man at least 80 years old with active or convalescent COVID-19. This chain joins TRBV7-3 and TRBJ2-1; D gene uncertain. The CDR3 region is CASSLLGSLYNEQFF. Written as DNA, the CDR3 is TGTGCCAGCAGCTTATTGGGCAGCTTGTACAATGAGCAGTTCTTC.